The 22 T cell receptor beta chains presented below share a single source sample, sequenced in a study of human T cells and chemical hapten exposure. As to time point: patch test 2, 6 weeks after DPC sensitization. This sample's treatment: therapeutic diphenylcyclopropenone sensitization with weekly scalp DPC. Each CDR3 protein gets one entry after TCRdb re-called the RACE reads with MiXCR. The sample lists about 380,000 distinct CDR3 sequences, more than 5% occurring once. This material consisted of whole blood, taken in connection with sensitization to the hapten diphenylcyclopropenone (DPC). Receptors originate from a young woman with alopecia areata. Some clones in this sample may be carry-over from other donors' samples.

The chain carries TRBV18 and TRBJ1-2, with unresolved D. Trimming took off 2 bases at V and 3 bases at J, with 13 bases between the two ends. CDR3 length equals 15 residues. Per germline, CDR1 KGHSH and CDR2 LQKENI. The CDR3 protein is CASSPETISDYGYTF. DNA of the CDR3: TGTGCCAGCTCACCAGAAACGATATCCGACTATGGCTACACCTTC.

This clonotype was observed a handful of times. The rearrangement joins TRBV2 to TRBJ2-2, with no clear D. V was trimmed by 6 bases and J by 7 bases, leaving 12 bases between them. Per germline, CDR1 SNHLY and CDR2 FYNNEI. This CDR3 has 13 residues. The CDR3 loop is CASSTDTGGELFF. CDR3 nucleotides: TGTGCCAGCAGCACCGACACCGGCGGGGAGCTGTTTTTT.

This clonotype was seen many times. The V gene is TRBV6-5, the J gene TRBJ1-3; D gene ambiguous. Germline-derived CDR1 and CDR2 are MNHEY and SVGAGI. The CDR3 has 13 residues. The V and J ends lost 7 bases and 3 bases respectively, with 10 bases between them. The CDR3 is CASTRSRGNTIYF. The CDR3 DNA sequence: TGTGCCAGCACTCGTAGCCGTGGAAACACCATATATTTT.

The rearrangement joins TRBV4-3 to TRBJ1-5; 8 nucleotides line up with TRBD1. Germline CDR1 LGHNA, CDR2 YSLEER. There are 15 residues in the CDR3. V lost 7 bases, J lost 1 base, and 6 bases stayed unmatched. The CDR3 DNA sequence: TGCGCCAGCAAACAGGACAGGGACAGCAATCAGCCCCAGCATTTT. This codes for CASKQDRDSNQPQHF.

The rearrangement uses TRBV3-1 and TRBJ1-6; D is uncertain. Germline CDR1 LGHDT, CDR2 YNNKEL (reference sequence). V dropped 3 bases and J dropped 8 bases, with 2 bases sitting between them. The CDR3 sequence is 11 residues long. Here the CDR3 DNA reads TGTGCCAGCAGCCAGGATTCACCCCTCCACTTT. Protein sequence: CASSQDSPLHF.

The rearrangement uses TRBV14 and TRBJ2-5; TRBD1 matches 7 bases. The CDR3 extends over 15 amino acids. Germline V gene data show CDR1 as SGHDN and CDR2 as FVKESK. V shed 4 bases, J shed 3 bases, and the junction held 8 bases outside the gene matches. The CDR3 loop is CASSPDREGKETQYF. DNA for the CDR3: TGTGCCAGCAGCCCCGACAGGGAAGGGAAAGAGACCCAGTACTTC.

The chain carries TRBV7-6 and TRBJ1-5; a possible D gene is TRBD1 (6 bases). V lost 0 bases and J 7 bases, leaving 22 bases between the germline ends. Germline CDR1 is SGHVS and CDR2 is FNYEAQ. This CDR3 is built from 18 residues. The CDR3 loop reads CASSLARGIGTWAQPQHF. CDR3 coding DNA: TGTGCCAGCAGCTTAGCAAGGGGAATTGGGACATGGGCCCAGCCCCAGCATTTT.

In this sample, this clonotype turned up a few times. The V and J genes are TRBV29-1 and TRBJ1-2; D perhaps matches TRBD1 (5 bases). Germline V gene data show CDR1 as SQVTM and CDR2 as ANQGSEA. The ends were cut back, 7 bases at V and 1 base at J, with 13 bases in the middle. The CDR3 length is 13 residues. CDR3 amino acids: CSASQQVNYGYTF. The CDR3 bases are TGCAGCGCCTCACAACAGGTTAACTATGGCTACACCTTC.

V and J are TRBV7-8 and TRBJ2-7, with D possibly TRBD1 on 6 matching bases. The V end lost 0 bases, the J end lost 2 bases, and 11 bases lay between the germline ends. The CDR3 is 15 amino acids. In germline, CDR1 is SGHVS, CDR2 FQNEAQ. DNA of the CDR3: TGTGCCAGCAGCTTAGCGATTTCAGGGGCCTACGAGCAGTACTTC. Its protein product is CASSLAISGAYEQYF.

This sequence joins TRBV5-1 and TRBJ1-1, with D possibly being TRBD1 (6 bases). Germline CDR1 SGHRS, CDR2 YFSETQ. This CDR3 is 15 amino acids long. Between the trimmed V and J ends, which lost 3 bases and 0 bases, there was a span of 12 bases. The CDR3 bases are TGCGCCAGCAGCTGGGGGGCCACCATGAACACTGAAGCTTTCTTT. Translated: CASSWGATMNTEAFF.

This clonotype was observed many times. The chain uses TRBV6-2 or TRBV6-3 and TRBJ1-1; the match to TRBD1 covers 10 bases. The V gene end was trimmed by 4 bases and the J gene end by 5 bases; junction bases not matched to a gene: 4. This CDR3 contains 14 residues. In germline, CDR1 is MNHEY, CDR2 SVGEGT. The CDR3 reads CASSSGTGVTEAFF. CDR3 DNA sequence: TGTGCCAGCAGTTCCGGGACAGGGGTTACTGAAGCTTTCTTT.

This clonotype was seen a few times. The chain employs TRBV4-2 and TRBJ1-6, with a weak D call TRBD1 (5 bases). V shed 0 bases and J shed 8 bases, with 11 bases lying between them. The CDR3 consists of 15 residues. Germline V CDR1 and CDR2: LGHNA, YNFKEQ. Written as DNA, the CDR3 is TGTGCCAGCAGCCAAGAAACTATGGGGGATTCACCCCTCCACTTT. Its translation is CASSQETMGDSPLHF.

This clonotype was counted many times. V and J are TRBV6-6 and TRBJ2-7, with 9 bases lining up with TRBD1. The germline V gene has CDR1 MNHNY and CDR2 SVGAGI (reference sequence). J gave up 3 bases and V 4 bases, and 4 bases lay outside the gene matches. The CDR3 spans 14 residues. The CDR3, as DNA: TGTGCCAGCAGTTGGGGACAGGGCCACTACGAGCAGTACTTC. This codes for CASSWGQGHYEQYF.

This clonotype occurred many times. The CDR3 bases are TGCAGTGCTAGAGATGAGTCCGGGGGCGGCTACACCTTC. Protein sequence: CSARDESGGGYTF. V gene TRBV20-1 combines with J gene TRBJ1-2; weak D call: TRBD1 (6 bases). Germline V gene lookup returns CDR1 DFQATT and CDR2 SNEGSKA (reference sequence). The length of the CDR3 is 13 residues. The ends were cut back, 0 bases at V and 8 bases at J, with 13 bases in the middle.

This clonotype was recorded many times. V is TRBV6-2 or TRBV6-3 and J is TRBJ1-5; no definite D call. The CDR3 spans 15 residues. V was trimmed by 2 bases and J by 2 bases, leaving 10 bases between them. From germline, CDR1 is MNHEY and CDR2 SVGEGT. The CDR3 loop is CASSYGDYGNQPQHF. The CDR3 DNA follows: TGTGCCAGCAGTTACGGAGACTACGGCAATCAGCCCCAGCATTTT.

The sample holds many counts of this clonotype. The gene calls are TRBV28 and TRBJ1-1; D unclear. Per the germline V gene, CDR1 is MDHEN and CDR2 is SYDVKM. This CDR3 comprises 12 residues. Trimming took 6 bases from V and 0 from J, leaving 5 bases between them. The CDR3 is CASRLMNTEAFF. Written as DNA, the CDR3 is TGTGCCAGCAGACTTATGAACACTGAAGCTTTCTTT.

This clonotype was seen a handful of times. CDR3 sequence: CSAQTGGGAFF. CDR3 in DNA: TGCAGTGCCCAAACGGGAGGGGGTGCTTTCTTT. This rearrangement joins TRBV20-1 to TRBJ1-1, with a tentative D call TRBD1 (6 bases). Trimming cost V 6 bases and J 11 bases, with 16 bases left between them. From germline, CDR1 is DFQATT and CDR2 SNEGSKA (reference sequence). The CDR3 has 11 residues.

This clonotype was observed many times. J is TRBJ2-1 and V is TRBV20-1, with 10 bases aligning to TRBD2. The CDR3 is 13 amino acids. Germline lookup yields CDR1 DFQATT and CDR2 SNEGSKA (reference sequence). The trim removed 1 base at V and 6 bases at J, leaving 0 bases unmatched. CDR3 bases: TGCAGTGCTAGAGGACTAGCGGGCAATGAGCAGTTCTTC. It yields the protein CSARGLAGNEQFF.

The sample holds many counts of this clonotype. DNA for the CDR3: TGTGCCAGCAGCCCGACAGGGGCTAGCGGGAGCGTCCAAGAGACCCAGTACTTC. It specifies CASSPTGASGSVQETQYF. This chain joins TRBV7-3 and TRBJ2-5, with TRBD2 matching 10 bases. CDR3 length equals 18 residues. CDR1 and CDR2 from the germline V gene are SGHTA and FQGTGA. The V segment lost 5 bases and the J segment 1 base; nucleotides outside the gene matches: 13.

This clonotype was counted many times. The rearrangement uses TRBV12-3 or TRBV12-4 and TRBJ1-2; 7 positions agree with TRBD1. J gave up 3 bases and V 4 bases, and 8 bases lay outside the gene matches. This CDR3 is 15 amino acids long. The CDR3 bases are TGTGCCAGCAGTTCGGGACAGACGAGCCACTATGGCTACACCTTC. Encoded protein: CASSSGQTSHYGYTF.

CDR3 region: CASSVGTSGPTDTQYF. CDR3 coding DNA: TGTGCCAGCAGCGTAGGTACTAGCGGCCCCACAGATACGCAGTATTTT. V usage is TRBV9 and J usage is TRBJ2-3, with 8 bases lining up with TRBD2. The CDR3 covers 16 residues. CDR1 is SGDLS and CDR2 is YYNGEE in the germline V gene. The junction had 5 bases not matched to a gene; V was cut back by 0 bases and J by 2 bases. Variable domain in full (rest from reference TRBV9 and TRBJ2-3): DSGVTQTPKHLITATGQRVTLRCSPRSGDLSVYWYQQSLDQGLQFLIQYYNGEERAKGNILERFSAQQFPDLHSELNLSSLELGDSALYFCASSVGTSGPTDTQYFGPGTRLTVL.

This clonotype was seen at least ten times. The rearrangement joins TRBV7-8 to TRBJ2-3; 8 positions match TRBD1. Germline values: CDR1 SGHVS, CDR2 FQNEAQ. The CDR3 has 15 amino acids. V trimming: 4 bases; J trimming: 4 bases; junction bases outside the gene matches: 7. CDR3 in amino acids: CASSSQGAAPDTQYF. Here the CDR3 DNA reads TGTGCCAGCAGCTCCCAGGGGGCCGCCCCAGATACGCAGTATTTT.